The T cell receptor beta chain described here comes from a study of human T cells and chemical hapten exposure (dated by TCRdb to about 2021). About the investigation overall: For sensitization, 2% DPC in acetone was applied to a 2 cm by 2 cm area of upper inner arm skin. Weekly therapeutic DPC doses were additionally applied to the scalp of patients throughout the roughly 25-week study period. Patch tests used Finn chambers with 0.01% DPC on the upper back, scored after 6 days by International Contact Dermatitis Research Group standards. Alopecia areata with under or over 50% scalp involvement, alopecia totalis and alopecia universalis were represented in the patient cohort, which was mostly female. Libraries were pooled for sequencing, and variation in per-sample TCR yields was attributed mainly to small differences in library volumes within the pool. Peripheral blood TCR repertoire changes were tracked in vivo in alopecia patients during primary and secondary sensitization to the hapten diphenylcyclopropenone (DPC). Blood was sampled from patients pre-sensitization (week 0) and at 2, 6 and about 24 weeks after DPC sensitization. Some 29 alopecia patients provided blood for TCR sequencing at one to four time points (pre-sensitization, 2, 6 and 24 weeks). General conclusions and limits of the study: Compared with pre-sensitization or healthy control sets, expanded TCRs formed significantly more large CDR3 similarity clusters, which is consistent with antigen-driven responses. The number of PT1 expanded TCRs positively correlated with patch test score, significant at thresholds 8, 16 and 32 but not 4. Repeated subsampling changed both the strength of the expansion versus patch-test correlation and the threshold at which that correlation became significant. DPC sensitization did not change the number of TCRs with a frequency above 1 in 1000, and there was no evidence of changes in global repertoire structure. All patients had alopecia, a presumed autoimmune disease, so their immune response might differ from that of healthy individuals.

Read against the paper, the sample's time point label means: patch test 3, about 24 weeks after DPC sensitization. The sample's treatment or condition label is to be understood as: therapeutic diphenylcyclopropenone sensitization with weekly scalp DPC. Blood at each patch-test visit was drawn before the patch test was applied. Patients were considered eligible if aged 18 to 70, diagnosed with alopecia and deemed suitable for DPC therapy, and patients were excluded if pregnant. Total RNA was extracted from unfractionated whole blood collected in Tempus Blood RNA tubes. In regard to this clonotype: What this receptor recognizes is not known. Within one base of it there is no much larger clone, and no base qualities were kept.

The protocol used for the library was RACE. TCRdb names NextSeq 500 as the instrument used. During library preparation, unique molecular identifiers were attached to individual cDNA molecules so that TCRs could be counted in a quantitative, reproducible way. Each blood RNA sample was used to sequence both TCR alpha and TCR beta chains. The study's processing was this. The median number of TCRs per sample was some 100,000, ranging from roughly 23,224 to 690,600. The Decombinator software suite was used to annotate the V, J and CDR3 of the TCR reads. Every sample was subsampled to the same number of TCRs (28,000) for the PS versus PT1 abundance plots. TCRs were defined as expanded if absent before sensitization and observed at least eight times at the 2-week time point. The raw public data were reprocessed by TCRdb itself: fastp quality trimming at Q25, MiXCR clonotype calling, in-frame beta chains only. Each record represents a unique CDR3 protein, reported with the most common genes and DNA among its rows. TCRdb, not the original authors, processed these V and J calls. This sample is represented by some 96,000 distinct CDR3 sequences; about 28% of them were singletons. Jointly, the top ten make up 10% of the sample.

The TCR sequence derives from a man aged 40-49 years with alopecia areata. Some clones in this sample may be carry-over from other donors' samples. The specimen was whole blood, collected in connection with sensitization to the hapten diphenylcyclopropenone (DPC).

The CDR3 here reads CASSYSRVQGTEAFF. The DNA reads as follows: TGTGCCAGCAGTTACTCGAGGGTACAGGGCACTGAAGCTTTCTTT. The V gene is TRBV6-5 and the J gene is TRBJ1-1, and perhaps TRBD1 as D gene, on 6 matching bases. Including cysteine and phenylalanine, the CDR3 has 15 amino acids. The entry retains the CDR3 DNA only, 45 bases that are in frame from base 1. Relative to germline, V is 0 bases shorter and J is 4 bases shorter, with 12 bases between their ends. CDR1 MNHEY and CDR2 SVGAGI are derived from the germline V gene.